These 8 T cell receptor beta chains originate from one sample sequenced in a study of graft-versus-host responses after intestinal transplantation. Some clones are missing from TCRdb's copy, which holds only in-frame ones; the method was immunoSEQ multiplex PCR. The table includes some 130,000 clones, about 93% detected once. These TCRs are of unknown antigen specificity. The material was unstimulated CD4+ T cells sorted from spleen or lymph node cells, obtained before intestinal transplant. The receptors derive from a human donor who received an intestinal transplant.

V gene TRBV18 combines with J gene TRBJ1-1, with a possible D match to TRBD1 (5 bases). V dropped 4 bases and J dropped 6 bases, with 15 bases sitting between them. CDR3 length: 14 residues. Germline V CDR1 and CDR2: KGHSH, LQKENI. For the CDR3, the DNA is TGTGCCAGCTCACTTGGGGGGGGGTTCCCTGAAGCTTTCTTT. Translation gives CASSLGGGFPEAFF.

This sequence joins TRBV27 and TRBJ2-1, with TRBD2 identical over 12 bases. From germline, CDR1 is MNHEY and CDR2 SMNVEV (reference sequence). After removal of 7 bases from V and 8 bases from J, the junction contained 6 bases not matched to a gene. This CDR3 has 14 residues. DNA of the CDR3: TGTGCCAGCACTCGGACTAGCGGGATCTATGAGCAGTTCTTC. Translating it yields CASTRTSGIYEQFF.

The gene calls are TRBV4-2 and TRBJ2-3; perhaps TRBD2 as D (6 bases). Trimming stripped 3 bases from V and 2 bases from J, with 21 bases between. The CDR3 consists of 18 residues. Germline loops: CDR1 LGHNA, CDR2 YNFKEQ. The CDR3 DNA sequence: TGTGCCAGCAGCCAGGCCGATTGGGGGGTACAAACCACAGATACGCAGTATTTT. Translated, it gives CASSQADWGVQTTDTQYF.

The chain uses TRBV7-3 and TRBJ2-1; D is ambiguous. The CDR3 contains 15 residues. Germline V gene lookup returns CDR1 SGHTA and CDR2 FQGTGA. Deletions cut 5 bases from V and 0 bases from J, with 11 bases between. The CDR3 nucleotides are TGTGCCAGCAGCCAAGCATACAGCTCCTACAATGAGCAGTTCTTC. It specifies CASSQAYSSYNEQFF.

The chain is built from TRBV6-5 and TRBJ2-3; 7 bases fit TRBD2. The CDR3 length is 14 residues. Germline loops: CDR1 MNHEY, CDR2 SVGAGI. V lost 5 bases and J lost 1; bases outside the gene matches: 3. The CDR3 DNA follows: TGTGCCAGCAGTCAGCGGGAAGGCACAGATACGCAGTATTTT. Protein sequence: CASSQREGTDTQYF.

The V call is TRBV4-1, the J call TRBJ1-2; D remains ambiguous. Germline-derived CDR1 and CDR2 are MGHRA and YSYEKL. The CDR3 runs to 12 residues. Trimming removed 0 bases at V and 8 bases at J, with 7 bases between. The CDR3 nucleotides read TGCGCCAGCAGCCAAGATCGGTACGGCTACACCTTC. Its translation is CASSQDRYGYTF.

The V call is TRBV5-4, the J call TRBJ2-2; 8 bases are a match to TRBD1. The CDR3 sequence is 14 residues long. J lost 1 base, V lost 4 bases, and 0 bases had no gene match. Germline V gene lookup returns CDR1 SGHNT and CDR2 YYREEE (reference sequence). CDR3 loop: CASSGTGNTGELFF. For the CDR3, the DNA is TGTGCCAGCAGCGGGACAGGGAACACCGGGGAGCTGTTTTTT.

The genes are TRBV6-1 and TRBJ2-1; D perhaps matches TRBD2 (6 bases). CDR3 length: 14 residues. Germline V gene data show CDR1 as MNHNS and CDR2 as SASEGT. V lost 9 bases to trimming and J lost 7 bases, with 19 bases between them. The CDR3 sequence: CASVGGLRVNEQFF. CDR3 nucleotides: TGTGCCAGTGTGGGCGGACTACGGGTGAATGAGCAGTTCTTC.